One T cell receptor (beta chain) is described in this entry. This sample stems from a study of blood T cell repertoires in COVID-19. V was shortened by 0 bases and J by 6 bases, with 12 bases between the two germline ends. The CDR3 spans 14 residues. Germline CDR1 and CDR2: MNHEY and SMNVEV (reference sequence). Produced via immunoSEQ multiplex PCR; TCRdb's table is partial and in-frame only. The data hold under 300,000 clones, with 85% to 90% observed a single time. The material sequenced was PBMCs or T cells enriched from blood (not recorded which). The sequence was collected from a woman aged 18-29 years who had recovered from COVID-19. The rearrangement uses TRBV27 and TRBJ2-7; possible D gene TRBD2, 6 bases. The CDR3 bases are TGTGCCAGCAGTTTATCCGGCGGGGTGAGCGAGCAGTACTTC. Its translation: CASSLSGGVSEQYF.